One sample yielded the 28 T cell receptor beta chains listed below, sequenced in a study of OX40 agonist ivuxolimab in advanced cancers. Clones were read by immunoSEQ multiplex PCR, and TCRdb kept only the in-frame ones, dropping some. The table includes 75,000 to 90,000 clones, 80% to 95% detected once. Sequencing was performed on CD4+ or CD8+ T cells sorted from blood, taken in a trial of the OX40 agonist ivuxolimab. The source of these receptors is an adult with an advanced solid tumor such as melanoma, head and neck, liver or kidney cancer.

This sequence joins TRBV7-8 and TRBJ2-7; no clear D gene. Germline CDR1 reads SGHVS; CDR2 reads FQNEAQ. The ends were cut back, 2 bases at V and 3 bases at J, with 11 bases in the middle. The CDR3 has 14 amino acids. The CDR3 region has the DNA TGTGCCAGCAGCTTATTTCCGCGTAGCTACGAGCAGTACTTC. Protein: CASSLFPRSYEQYF. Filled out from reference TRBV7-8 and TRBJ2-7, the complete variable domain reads GAGVSQSPRYKVAKRGQDVALRCDPISGHVSLFWYQQALGQGPEFLTYFQNEAQLDKSGLPSDRFFAERPEGSVSTLKIQRTQQEDSAVYLCASSLFPRSYEQYFGPGTRLTVT.

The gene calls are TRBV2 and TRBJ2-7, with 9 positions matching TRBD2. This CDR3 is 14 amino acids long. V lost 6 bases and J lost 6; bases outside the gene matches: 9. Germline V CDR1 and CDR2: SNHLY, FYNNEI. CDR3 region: CASSATSGPSEQYF. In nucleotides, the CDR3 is TGTGCCAGCAGCGCCACTAGCGGGCCTAGCGAGCAGTACTTC.

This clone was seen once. The CDR3: CASSLRKVDSSYEQYF. The CDR3 DNA sequence: TGTGCCAGCTCACTTAGGAAGGTAGATAGCTCCTACGAGCAGTACTTC. The chain joins TRBV18 to TRBJ2-7; D uncertain. V was pared by 4 bases and J by 0 bases, with 16 bases between. The germline CDR1 and CDR2 sequences are KGHSH and LQKENI. The CDR3 is made up of 16 amino acids.

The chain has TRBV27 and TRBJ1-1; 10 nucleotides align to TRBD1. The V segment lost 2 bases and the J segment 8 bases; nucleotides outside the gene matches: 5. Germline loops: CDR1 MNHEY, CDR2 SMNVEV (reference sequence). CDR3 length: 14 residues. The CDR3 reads CASSLLGGQGEAFF. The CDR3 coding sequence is TGTGCCAGCAGTTTACTTGGGGGACAGGGGGAAGCTTTCTTT.

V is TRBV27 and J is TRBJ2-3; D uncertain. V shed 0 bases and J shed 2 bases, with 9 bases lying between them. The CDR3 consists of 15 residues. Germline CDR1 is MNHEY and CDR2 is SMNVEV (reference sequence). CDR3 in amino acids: CASSLSGIDTDTQYF. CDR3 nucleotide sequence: TGTGCCAGCAGTTTATCAGGGATCGACACAGATACGCAGTATTTT.

CDR3 nucleotides: TGCGCCAGCAGCTTGACCGGGGCTGGGGCCAACGTCCTGACTTTC. It is translated as CASSLTGAGANVLTF. The chain combines TRBV5-1 with TRBJ2-6; tentatively, D is TRBD2 (5 bases). Trimming cost V 1 base and J 2 bases, with 7 bases left between them. Germline loops: CDR1 SGHRS, CDR2 YFSETQ. The CDR3 is 15 amino acids.

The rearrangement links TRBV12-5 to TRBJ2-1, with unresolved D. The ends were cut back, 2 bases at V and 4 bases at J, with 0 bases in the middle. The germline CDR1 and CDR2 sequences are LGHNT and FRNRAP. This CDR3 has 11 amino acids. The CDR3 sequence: CASGLYNEQFF. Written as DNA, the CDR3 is TGTGCTAGTGGTTTGTACAATGAGCAGTTCTTC. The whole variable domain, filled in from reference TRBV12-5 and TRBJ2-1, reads DARVTQTPRHKVTEMGQEVTMRCQPILGHNTVFWYRQTMMQGLELLAYFRNRAPLDDSGMPKDRFSAEMPDATLATLKIQPSEPRDSAVYFCASGLYNEQFFGPGTRLTVL.

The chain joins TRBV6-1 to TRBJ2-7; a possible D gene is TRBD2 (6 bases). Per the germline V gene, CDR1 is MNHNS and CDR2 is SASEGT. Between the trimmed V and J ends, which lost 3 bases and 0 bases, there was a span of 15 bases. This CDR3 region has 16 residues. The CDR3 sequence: CASSDGDFLISYEQYF. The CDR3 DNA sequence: TGTGCCAGCAGTGATGGGGACTTCCTAATCTCCTACGAGCAGTACTTC.

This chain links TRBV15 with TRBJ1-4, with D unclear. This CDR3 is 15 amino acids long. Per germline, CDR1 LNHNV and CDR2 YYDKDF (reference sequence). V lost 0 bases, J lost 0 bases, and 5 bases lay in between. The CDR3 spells CATSREGATNEKLFF. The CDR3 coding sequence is TGTGCCACCAGCAGAGAGGGTGCAACTAATGAAAAACTGTTTTTT.

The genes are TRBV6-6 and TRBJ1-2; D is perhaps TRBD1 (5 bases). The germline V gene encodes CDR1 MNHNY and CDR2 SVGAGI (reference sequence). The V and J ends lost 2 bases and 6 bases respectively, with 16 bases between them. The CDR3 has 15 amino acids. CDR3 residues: CASSYLFQGTNGYTF. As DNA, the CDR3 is TGTGCCAGCAGTTACCTATTCCAGGGAACTAATGGCTACACCTTC.

The CDR3 DNA is TGTGCCAGCAGCTCGGGACTAGCGGGATCGGGTGAGCAGTTCTTC. This translates into CASSSGLAGSGEQFF. The rearrangement links TRBV7-3 to TRBJ2-1; 13 nucleotides agree with TRBD2. Germline V CDR1 and CDR2: SGHTA, FQGTGA. The CDR3 contains 15 residues. With V trimmed by 4 bases and J by 9 bases, 6 bases remained unmatched.

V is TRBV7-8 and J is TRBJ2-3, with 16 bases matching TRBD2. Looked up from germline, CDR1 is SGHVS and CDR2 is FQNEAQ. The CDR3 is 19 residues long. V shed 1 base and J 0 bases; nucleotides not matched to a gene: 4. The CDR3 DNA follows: TGTGCCAGCAGCTTAGTCCCGGGACTAGCGGGGGGGAGCACAGATACGCAGTATTTT. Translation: CASSLVPGLAGGSTDTQYF. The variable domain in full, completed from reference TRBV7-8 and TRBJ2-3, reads GAGVSQSPRYKVAKRGQDVALRCDPISGHVSLFWYQQALGQGPEFLTYFQNEAQLDKSGLPSDRFFAERPEGSVSTLKIQRTQQEDSAVYLCASSLVPGLAGGSTDTQYFGPGTRLTVL.

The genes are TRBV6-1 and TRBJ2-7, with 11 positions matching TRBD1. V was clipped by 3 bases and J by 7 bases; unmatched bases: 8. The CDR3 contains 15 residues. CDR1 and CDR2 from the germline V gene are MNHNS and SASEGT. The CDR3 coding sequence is TGTGCCAGCAGTGATACGGGGACAGGGGGTGGAGAGCAGTACTTC. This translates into CASSDTGTGGGEQYF.

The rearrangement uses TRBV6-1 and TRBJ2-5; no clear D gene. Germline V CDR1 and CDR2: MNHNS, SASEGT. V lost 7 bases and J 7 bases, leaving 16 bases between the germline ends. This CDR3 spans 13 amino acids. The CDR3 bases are TGTGCCAGCACCGACCCCCCTTACGGGACCCAGTACTTC. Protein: CASTDPPYGTQYF.

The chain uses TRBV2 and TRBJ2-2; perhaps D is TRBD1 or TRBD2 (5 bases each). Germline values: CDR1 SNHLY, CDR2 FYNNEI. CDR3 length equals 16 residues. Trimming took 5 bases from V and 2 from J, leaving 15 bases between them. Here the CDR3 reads CASSPVGTENTGELFF. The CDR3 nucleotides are TGTGCCAGCAGTCCAGTGGGGACGGAAAACACCGGGGAGCTGTTTTTT.

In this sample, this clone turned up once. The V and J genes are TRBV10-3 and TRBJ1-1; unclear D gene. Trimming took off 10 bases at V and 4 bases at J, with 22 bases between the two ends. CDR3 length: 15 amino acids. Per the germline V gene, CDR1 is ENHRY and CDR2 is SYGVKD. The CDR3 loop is CATLFGLEWGTEAFF. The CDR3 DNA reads TGTGCCACGCTATTTGGACTGGAGTGGGGCACTGAAGCTTTCTTT.

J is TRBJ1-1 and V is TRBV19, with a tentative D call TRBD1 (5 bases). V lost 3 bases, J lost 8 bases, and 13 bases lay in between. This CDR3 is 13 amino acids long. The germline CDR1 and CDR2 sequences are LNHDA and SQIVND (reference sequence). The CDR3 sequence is CASSIKVWGEAFF. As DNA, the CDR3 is TGTGCCAGTAGTATCAAGGTATGGGGCGAAGCTTTCTTT.

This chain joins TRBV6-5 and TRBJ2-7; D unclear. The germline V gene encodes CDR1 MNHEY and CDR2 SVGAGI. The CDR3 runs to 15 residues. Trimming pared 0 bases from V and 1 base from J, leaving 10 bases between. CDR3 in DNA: TGTGCCAGCAGTTACTCGATTGCAGGTTCCTACGAGCAGTACTTC. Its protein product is CASSYSIAGSYEQYF.

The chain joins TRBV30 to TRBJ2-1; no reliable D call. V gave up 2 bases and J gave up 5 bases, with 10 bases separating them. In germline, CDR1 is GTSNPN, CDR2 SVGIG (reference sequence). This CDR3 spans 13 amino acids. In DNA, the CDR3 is TGTGCCTGGAGTAGTTACGGCGACAATGAGCAGTTCTTC. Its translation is CAWSSYGDNEQFF.

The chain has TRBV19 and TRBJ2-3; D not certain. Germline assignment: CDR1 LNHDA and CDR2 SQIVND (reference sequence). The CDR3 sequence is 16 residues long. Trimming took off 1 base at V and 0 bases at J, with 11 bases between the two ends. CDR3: CASSIGELTSTDTQYF. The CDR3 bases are TGTGCCAGTAGTATAGGAGAGCTAACTAGCACAGATACGCAGTATTTT.

CDR3 in amino acids: CASTTQGRETQYF. CDR3 nucleotide sequence: TGTGCCAGTACCACACAGGGGCGGGAGACCCAGTACTTC. The chain joins TRBV19 to TRBJ2-5; 7 bases are a match to TRBD1. CDR1 and CDR2 (germline): LNHDA, SQIVND (reference sequence). The CDR3 is made up of 13 amino acids. With 7 bases clipped from V and 5 bases from J, the junction kept 7 bases outside the gene matches.

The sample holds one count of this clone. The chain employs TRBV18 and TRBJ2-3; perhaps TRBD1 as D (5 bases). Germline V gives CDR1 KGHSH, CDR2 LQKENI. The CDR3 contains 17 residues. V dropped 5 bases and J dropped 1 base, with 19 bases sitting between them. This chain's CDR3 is CASSAIPGIERTDTQYF. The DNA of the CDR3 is TGTGCCAGCTCAGCCATCCCAGGGATCGAACGCACAGATACGCAGTATTTT.

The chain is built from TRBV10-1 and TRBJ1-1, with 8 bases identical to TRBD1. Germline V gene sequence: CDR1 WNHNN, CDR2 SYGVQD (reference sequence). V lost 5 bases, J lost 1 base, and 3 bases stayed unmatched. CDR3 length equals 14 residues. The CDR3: CASSRGQGNTEAFF. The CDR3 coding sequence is TGCGCCAGCAGTAGAGGACAGGGGAACACTGAAGCTTTCTTT.

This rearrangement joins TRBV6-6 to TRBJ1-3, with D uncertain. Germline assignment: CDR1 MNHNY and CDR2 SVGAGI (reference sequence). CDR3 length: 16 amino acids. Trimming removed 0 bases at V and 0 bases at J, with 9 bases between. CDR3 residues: CASSYSRRSSGNTIYF. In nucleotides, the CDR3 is TGTGCCAGCAGTTACTCGAGACGTAGCTCTGGAAACACCATATATTTT.

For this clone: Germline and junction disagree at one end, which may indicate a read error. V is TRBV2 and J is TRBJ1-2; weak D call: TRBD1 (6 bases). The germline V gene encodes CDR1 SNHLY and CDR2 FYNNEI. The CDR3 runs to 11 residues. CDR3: CASSNTGMAIF. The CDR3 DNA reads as TGTGCCAGCAGTAATACAGGGATGGCCATCTTC. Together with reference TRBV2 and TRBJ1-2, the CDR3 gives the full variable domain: EPEVTQTPSHQVTQMGQEVILRCVPISNHLYFYWYRQILGQKVEFLVSFYNNEISEKSEIFDDQFSVERPDGSNFTLKIRSTKLEDSAMYFCASSNTGMAIFGSGTRLTVV.

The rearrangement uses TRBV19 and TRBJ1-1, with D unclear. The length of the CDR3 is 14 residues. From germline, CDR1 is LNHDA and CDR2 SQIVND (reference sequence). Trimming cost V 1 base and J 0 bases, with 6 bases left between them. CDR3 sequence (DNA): TGTGCCAGTAGTATAGCCCCTCTGAACACTGAAGCTTTCTTT. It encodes CASSIAPLNTEAFF.

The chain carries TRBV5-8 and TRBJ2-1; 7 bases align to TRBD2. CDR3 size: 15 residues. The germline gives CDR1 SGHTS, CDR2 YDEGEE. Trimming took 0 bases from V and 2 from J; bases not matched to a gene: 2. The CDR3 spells CASSLGLAAYNEQFF. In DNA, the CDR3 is TGTGCCAGCAGCTTGGGGCTAGCGGCCTACAATGAGCAGTTCTTC. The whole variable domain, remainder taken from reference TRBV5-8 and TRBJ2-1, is EAGVTQSPTHLIKTRGQQATLRCSPISGHTSVYWYQQALGLGLQFLLWYDEGEERNRGNFPPRFSGRQFPNYSSELNVNALELEDSALYLCASSLGLAAYNEQFFGPGTRLTVL.

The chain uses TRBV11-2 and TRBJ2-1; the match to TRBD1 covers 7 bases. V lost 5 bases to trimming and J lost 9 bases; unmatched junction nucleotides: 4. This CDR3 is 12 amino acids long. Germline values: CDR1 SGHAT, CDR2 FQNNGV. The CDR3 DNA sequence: TGTGCCAGCAGCCCACAGGGGTTTGAGCAGTTCTTC. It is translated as CASSPQGFEQFF.